These 23 T cell receptor beta chains were all obtained from the same sample, sequenced in a study of response to subunit inactivated influenza vaccine. TCRdb re-derived calls from the RT-PCR reads in MiXCR, one entry per CDR3 protein. The sample lists around 480,000 distinct CDR3 sequences, 16% occurring once. The sequencing here drew on CD4+ T cells sorted from PBMCs, taken around 25 months after vaccination. The receptors originated from a man aged 50 to 69 who received an inactivated influenza vaccine.

This chain links TRBV27 with TRBJ2-3, with a possible D match to TRBD2 (6 bases). V lost 2 bases to trimming and J lost 1 base, with 10 bases between them. The CDR3 length is 15 residues. The germline gives CDR1 MNHEY, CDR2 SMNVEV (reference sequence). This CDR3 reads CASSLRRGGTDTQYF. The CDR3 DNA reads as TGTGCCAGCAGTTTAAGGAGGGGCGGCACAGATACGCAGTATTTT.

This chain uses TRBV18 with TRBJ2-7; perhaps D is TRBD1 or TRBD2 (5 bases each). Trimming cost V 1 base and J 2 bases, with 9 bases left between them. Germline lookup yields CDR1 KGHSH and CDR2 LQKENI. CDR3 length: 14 amino acids. DNA for the CDR3: TGTGCCAGCTCACCACGGGACGGTACCTACGAGCAGTACTTC. This gives the protein CASSPRDGTYEQYF.

In this sample, this clonotype turned up a few times. V is TRBV24-1 and J is TRBJ2-6; TRBD2 matches 8 bases. CDR3 size: 16 residues. Trimming at V came to 3 bases and at J to 1 base, leaving 1 base not matched to a gene. Germline V CDR1 and CDR2: KGHDR, SFDVKD. In nucleotides, the CDR3 is TGTGCCACCAGTGATCCGGGGGGGTCTGGGGCCAACGTCCTGACTTTC. It codes for CATSDPGGSGANVLTF.

The chain joins TRBV5-8 to TRBJ1-2, with 8 positions matching TRBD1. V was pared by 4 bases and J by 5 bases, with 7 bases of the junction left unmatched. Germline CDR1 is SGHTS and CDR2 is YDEGEE. There are 14 residues in the CDR3. The DNA for the CDR3 is TGTGCCAGCAGCCCGTCGGGACAGGCGTATGGCTACACCTTC. Amino acid sequence: CASSPSGQAYGYTF.

This clonotype was observed a few times. The rearrangement joins TRBV14 to TRBJ1-2, with no clear D. Germline-derived CDR1 and CDR2 are SGHDN and FVKESK. V was trimmed by 6 bases and J by 0 bases, leaving 8 bases between them. This CDR3 has 13 residues. CDR3 in amino acids: CASREGTNYGYTF. In DNA form, the CDR3 reads TGTGCCAGCAGAGAAGGGACTAACTATGGCTACACCTTC.

The chain couples TRBV4-2 to TRBJ1-4, with D perhaps TRBD1 (6 bases). The CDR3 consists of 16 residues. Trimming pared 2 bases from V and 0 bases from J, leaving 10 bases between. CDR1 LGHNA and CDR2 YNFKEQ come from the germline V gene. CDR3 sequence (DNA): TGTGCCAGCAGCCAAACCCCAGGGGCAACTAATGAAAAACTGTTTTTT. Its protein is CASSQTPGATNEKLFF.

In its sample, this clonotype was seen a few times. V is TRBV6-1 and J is TRBJ1-3, with unresolved D. The length of the CDR3 is 15 residues. Germline CDR1 MNHNS, CDR2 SASEGT. V was shortened by 5 bases and J by 5 bases, with 16 bases between the two germline ends. The CDR3 sequence is CASSRRSGVRNTIYF. The CDR3 bases are TGTGCCAGCAGTAGACGTTCCGGGGTGAGAAACACCATATATTTT.

The chain uses TRBV20-1 and TRBJ2-5, with 11 bases fitting TRBD2. The CDR3 runs to 15 residues. The V and J ends lost 0 bases and 5 bases, in that order; junction bases with no gene match: 5. Germline CDR1 DFQATT, CDR2 SNEGSKA (reference sequence). Written as DNA, the CDR3 is TGCAGTGCTAGAGATGGGACTAGCGGCTCGGAGACCCAGTACTTC. It yields the protein CSARDGTSGSETQYF.

The J gene is TRBJ1-1, the V gene TRBV27, with D tentatively TRBD1 (6 bases). V lost 0 bases to trimming and J lost 3 bases, with 20 bases between them. This CDR3 is built from 18 residues. Germline V CDR1 and CDR2: MNHEY, SMNVEV (reference sequence). In DNA, the CDR3 is TGTGCCAGCAGTTTATCAGGTTTCTTGGGGGGCTTGTACACTGAAGCTTTCTTT. Translated, it gives CASSLSGFLGGLYTEAFF.

This clonotype came up a few times. The chain has TRBV10-3 and TRBJ2-1; the D call may be TRBD1 or TRBD2 (5 bases each). The CDR3 sequence is 16 residues long. V lost 3 bases to trimming and J lost 8 bases, with 20 bases between them. Germline V gene data show CDR1 as ENHRY and CDR2 as SYGVKD. The CDR3 region is CAISDPTTQGVHEQFF. In DNA, the CDR3 is TGTGCCATCAGTGACCCGACTACCCAGGGTGTGCATGAGCAGTTCTTC.

This chain's CDR3 is CASSISGTDSEKLFF. The CDR3 nucleotides read TGCGCCAGCAGCATATCCGGGACAGACTCCGAAAAACTGTTTTTT. The chain joins TRBV5-1 to TRBJ1-4; 7 bases line up with TRBD1. Trimming took 4 bases from V and 8 from J; bases not matched to a gene: 11. The CDR3 spans 15 residues. CDR1 is SGHRS and CDR2 is YFSETQ in the germline V gene.

The CDR3 DNA sequence: TGTGCCAGCAGCCAAGATCCGTGGGATGGAGGACCAGATACGCAGTATTTT. It translates to CASSQDPWDGGPDTQYF. V gene TRBV14 combines with J gene TRBJ2-3, with a possible D match to TRBD2 (5 bases). Per germline, CDR1 SGHDN and CDR2 FVKESK. The CDR3 runs to 17 residues. The germline V and J ends were trimmed by 0 bases and 4 bases, with 17 bases remaining between them.

This clonotype came up a few times. Here the CDR3 reads CASSKDLTDTQYF. CDR3 coding DNA: TGTGCCAGCTCAAAAGACTTGACAGATACGCAGTATTTT. V and J are TRBV18 and TRBJ2-3; D is unclear. Germline values: CDR1 KGHSH, CDR2 LQKENI. The CDR3 is 13 amino acids. V lost 5 bases to trimming and J lost 3 bases, with 9 bases between them.

The table lists this clonotype with many counts. The chain carries TRBV12-3 or TRBV12-4 and TRBJ2-2; the D is unclear. Between the trimmed V and J ends, which lost 0 bases and 2 bases, there was a span of 7 bases. The CDR3 runs to 15 residues. For the CDR3, the DNA is TGTGCCAGCAGTTTAGCAGTAACTAACACCGGGGAGCTGTTTTTT. It translates to CASSLAVTNTGELFF.

This clonotype has more than one count but fewer than ten. This chain links TRBV20-1 with TRBJ1-6; D is undetermined. CDR1 DFQATT and CDR2 SNEGSKA come from the germline V gene (reference sequence). The CDR3 is 14 residues long. The V and J ends lost 4 bases and 12 bases respectively, with 19 bases between them. CDR3 loop: CSATLDETWGPLHF. The CDR3 bases are TGCAGTGCTACACTTGACGAGACTTGGGGACCCCTCCACTTT.

This clonotype was observed many times. The genes are TRBV7-3 and TRBJ2-1, with 7 bases lining up with TRBD2. Germline V gives CDR1 SGHTA, CDR2 FQGTGA. This CDR3 has 15 amino acids. Germline trimming cut 3 bases from V and 3 bases from J; bases unmatched to any gene: 5. In DNA, the CDR3 is TGTGCCAGCAGCTTTGCTAGCGGAGGCTACAATGAGCAGTTCTTC. Protein product: CASSFASGGYNEQFF.

The J gene is TRBJ2-1, the V gene TRBV9; weak D call: TRBD2 (5 bases). Trimming removed 4 bases at V and 4 bases at J, with 18 bases between. Per germline, CDR1 SGDLS and CDR2 YYNGEE. CDR3 length equals 16 residues. The chain's CDR3 is CASSPLGSRRYNEQFF. The CDR3 DNA follows: TGTGCCAGCAGCCCCCTTGGGAGCAGACGATACAATGAGCAGTTCTTC.

This clonotype appeared a few times. V is TRBV5-1 and J is TRBJ1-1; D might be TRBD1 (6 bases). Trimming took 2 bases from V and 7 from J, leaving 18 bases between them. CDR1 and CDR2 (germline): SGHRS, YFSETQ. The CDR3 extends over 15 amino acids. This CDR3 reads CASSLQLDRGGEAFF. The CDR3 DNA reads TGCGCCAGCAGCTTACAGCTCGATAGGGGGGGTGAAGCTTTCTTT.

The J gene is TRBJ2-5, the V gene TRBV4-1; unclear D gene. The CDR3 consists of 15 residues. The germline CDR1 and CDR2 sequences are MGHRA and YSYEKL. The V and J ends lost 0 bases and 9 bases respectively, with 17 bases between them. Written as DNA, the CDR3 is TGCGCCAGCAGCCAAGATTACGGCCGCCGTGGGGCCCAGTACTTC. This gives the protein CASSQDYGRRGAQYF.

The CDR3 bases are TGTGCCAGCAGCTTGGTGGGCTTCCAAGAGACCCAGTACTTC. Protein: CASSLVGFQETQYF. The chain employs TRBV5-4 and TRBJ2-5; D not resolved. V was pared by 0 bases and J by 1 base, with 7 bases between. CDR1 and CDR2 from the germline V gene are SGHNT and YYREEE (reference sequence). The CDR3 has 14 amino acids.

This clonotype was observed a few times. This chain uses TRBV18 with TRBJ2-1; TRBD1 agrees at 8 bases. The V gene's germline CDR1 is KGHSH and CDR2 LQKENI. V shed 3 bases, J shed 4 bases, and the junction held 5 bases outside the gene matches. This CDR3 has 15 residues. The CDR3 loop reads CASSPAGGRYNEQFF. CDR3 coding DNA: TGTGCCAGCTCACCCGCAGGGGGCCGATACAATGAGCAGTTCTTC.

This clonotype was detected only a few times. This rearrangement joins TRBV6-1 to TRBJ1-1; the match to TRBD1 covers 10 bases. Germline assignment: CDR1 MNHNS and CDR2 SASEGT. V was clipped by 6 bases and J by 6 bases; unmatched bases: 4. The CDR3 consists of 13 residues. CDR3 residues: CASRDRGRAEAFF. Written as DNA, the CDR3 is TGTGCCAGCAGAGACAGGGGGCGAGCTGAAGCTTTCTTT.

In its sample, this clonotype was seen many times. The chain joins TRBV9 to TRBJ2-5, with TRBD2 matching 9 bases. V lost 0 bases and J lost 5; bases outside the gene matches: 5. The CDR3 is 15 amino acids. Germline V lookup: CDR1 SGDLS, CDR2 YYNGEE. The CDR3 is CASSVDSGRGETQYF. In DNA form, the CDR3 reads TGTGCCAGCAGCGTAGATAGCGGGAGAGGTGAGACCCAGTACTTC.